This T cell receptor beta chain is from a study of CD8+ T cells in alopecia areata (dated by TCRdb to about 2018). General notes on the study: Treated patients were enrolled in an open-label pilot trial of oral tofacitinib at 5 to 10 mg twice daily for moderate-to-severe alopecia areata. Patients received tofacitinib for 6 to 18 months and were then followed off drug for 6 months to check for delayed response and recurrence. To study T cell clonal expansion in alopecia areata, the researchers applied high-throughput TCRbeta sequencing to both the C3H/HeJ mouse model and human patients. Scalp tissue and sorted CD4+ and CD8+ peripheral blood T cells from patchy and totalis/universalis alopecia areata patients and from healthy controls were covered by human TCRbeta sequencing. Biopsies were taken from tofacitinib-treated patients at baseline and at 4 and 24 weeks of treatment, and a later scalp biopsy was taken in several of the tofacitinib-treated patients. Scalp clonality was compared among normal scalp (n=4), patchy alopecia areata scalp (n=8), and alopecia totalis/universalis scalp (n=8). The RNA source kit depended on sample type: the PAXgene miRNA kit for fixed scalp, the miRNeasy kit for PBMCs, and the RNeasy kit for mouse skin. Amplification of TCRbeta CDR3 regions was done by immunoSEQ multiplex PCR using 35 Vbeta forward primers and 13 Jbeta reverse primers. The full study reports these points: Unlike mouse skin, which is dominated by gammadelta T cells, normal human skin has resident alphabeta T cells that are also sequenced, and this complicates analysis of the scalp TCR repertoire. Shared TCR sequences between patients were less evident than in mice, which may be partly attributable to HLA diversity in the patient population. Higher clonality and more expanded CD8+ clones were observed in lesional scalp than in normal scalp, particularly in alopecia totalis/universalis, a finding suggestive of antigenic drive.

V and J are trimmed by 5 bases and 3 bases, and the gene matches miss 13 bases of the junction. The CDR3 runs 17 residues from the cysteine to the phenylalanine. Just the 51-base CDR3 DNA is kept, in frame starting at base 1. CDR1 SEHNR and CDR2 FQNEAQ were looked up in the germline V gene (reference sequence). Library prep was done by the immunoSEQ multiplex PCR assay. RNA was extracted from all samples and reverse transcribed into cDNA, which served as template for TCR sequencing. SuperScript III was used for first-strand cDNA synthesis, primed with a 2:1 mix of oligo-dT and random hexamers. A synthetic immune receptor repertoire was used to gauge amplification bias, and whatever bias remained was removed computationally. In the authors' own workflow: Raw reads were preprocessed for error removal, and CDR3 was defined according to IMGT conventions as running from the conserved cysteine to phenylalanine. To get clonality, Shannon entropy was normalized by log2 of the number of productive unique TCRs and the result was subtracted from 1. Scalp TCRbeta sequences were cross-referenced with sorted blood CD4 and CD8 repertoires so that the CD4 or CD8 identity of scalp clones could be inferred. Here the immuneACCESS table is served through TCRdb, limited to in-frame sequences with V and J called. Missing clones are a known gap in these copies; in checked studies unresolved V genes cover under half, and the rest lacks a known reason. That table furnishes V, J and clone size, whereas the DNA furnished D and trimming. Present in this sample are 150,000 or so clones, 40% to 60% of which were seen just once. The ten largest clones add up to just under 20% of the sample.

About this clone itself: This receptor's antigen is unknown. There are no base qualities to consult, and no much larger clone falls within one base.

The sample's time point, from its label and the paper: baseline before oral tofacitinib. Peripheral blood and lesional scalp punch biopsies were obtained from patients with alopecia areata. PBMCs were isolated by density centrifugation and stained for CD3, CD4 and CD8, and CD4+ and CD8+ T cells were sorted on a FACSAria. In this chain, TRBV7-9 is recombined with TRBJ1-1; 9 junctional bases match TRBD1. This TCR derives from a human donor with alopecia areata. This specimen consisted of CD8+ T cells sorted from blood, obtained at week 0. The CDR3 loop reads CASSNRGRGSEDTEAFF. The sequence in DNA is TGTGCCAGCAGCAACAGGGGGCGCGGTTCGGAGGACACTGAAGCTTTCTTT.